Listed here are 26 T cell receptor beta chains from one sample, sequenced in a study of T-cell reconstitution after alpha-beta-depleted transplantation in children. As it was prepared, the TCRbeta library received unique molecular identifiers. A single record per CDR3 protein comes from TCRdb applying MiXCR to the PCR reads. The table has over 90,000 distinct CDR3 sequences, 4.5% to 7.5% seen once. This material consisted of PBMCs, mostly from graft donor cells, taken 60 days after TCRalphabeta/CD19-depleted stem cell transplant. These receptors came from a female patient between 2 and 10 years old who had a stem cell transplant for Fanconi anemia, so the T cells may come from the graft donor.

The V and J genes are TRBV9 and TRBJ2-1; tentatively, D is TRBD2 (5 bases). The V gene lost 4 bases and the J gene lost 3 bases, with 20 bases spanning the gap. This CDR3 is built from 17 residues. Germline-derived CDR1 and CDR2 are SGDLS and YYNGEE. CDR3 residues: CASSPPRRWERYNEQFF. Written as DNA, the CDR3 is TGTGCCAGCAGCCCTCCCCGTCGGTGGGAGCGCTACAATGAGCAGTTCTTC.

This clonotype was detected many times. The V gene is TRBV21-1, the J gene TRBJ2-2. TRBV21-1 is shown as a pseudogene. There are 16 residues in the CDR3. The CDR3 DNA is TGTGCCAGCAGCAAAGAAGACGGGGCGAACACCGGGGAGCTGTTTTTT. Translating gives CASSKEDGANTGELFF.

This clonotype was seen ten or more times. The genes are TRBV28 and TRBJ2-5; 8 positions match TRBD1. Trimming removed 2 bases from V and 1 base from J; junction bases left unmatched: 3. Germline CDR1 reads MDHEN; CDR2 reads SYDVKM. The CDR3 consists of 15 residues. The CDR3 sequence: CASSLGRGPQETQYF. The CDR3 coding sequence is TGTGCCAGCAGTTTAGGCAGGGGGCCCCAAGAGACCCAGTACTTC.

The CDR3 nucleotides read TGTGCCAGCAGTCCGTTGGGGACAGGCCTGAACACTGAAGCTTTCTTT. It codes for CASSPLGTGLNTEAFF. This sequence joins TRBV6-5 and TRBJ1-1, with 8 bases fitting TRBD1. Germline V CDR1 and CDR2: MNHEY, SVGAGI. After removal of 5 bases from V and 0 bases from J, the junction contained 8 bases not matched to a gene. This CDR3 spans 16 amino acids.

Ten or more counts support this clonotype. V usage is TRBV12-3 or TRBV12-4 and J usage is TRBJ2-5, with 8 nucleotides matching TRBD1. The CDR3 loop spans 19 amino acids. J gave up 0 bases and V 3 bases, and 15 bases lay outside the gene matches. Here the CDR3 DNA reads TGTGCCAGCAGTTTCCTTCGGTGGTCAGGGGGCGAGTACCAAGAGACCCAGTACTTC. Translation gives CASSFLRWSGGEYQETQYF.

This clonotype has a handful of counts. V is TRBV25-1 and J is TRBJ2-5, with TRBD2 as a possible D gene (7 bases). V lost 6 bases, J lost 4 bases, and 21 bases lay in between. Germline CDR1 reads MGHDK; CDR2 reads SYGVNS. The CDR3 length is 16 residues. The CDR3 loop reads CASSLIVGGRGETQYF. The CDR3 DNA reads TGTGCCAGCAGCCTAATCGTGGGGGGGCGCGGAGAGACCCAGTACTTC.

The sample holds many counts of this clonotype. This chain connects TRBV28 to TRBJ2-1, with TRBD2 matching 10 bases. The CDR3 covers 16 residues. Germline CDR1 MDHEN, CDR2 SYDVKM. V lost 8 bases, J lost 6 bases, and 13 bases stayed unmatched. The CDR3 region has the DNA TGTGCCAGCGCAAGAACTAGCGGGATGGCGTTCAATGAGCAGTTCTTC. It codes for CASARTSGMAFNEQFF.

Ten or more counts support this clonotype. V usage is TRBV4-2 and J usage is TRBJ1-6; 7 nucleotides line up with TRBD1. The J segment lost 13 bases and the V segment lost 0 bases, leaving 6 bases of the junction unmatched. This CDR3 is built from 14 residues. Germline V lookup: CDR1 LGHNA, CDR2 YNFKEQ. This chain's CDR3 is CASSQDGPRGPLHF. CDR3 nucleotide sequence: TGTGCCAGCAGCCAAGATGGGCCCAGGGGGCCCCTCCACTTT.

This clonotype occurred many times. The CDR3 sequence: CASSTWDRGDGYTF. The CDR3 coding sequence is TGCGCCAGCAGCACCTGGGACAGGGGAGATGGCTACACCTTC. The genes are TRBV5-1 and TRBJ1-2; 10 nucleotides agree with TRBD1. CDR3 length equals 14 residues. Germline CDR1 and CDR2: SGHRS and YFSETQ. V was clipped by 4 bases and J by 6 bases; unmatched bases: 6.

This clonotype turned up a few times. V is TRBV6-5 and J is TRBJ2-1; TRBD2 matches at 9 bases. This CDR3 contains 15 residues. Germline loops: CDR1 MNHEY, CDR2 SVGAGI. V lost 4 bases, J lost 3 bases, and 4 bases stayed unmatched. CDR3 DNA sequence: TGTGCCAGCAGTTTGGCGGGGGGGCACTACAATGAGCAGTTCTTC. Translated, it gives CASSLAGGHYNEQFF.

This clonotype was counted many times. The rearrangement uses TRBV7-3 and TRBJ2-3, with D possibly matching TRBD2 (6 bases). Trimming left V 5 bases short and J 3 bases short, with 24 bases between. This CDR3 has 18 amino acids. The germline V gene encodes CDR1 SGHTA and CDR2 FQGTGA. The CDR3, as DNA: TGTGCCAGCAGCCCTCAAGGGTGGGCGCGGGGAGTAACAGATACGCAGTATTTT. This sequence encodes CASSPQGWARGVTDTQYF.

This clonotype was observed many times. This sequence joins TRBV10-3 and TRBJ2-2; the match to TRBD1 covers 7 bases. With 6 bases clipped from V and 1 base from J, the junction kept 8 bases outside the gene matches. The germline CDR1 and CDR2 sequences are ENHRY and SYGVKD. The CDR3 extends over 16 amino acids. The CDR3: CAIRAWDSLNTGELFF. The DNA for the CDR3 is TGTGCCATCAGGGCCTGGGACAGTCTGAACACCGGGGAGCTGTTTTTT.

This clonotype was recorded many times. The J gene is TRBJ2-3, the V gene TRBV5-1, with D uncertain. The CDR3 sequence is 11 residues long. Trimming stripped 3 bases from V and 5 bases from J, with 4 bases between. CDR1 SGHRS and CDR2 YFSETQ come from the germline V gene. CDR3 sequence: CASSSEDTQYF. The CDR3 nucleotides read TGCGCCAGCAGCTCAGAAGATACGCAGTATTTT. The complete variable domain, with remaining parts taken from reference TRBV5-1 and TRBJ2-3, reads KAGVTQTPRYLIKTRGQQVTLSCSPISGHRSVSWYQQTPGQGLQFLFEYFSETQRNKGNFPGRFSGRQFSNSRSEMNVSTLELGDSALYLCASSSEDTQYFGPGTRLTVL.

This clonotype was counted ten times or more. CDR3 nucleotide sequence: TGCGCCAGCACCCTAGCTAACTACAATGAGCAGTTCTTC. Its protein product is CASTLANYNEQFF. The rearrangement links TRBV5-1 to TRBJ2-1; maybe TRBD2 (5 bases). There are 13 residues in the CDR3. Between the trimmed V and J ends, which lost 6 bases and 3 bases, there was a span of 10 bases. CDR1 and CDR2 (germline): SGHRS, YFSETQ.

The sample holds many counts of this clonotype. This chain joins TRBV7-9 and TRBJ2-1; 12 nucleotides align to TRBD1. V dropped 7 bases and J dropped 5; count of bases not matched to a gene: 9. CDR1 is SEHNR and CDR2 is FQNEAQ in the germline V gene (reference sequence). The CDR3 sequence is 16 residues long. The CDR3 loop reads CASIRGTGGINNEQFF. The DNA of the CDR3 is TGTGCCAGCATCAGAGGGACAGGGGGCATAAACAATGAGCAGTTCTTC.

CDR3 loop: CASSLRLVSTYEQYF. CDR3 DNA: TGTGCCAGCAGCCTCCGCTTAGTAAGCACCTACGAGCAGTACTTC. J is TRBJ2-7 and V is TRBV4-2; no clear D. From germline, CDR1 is LGHNA and CDR2 YNFKEQ. The CDR3 is made up of 15 amino acids. Trimming pared 4 bases from V and 2 bases from J, leaving 15 bases between.

The CDR3 DNA reads TGTGCCAGCAGCGTAGGTTGGACAGGGGCCACCGGGGAGCTGTTTTTT. Amino acid sequence: CASSVGWTGATGELFF. The rearrangement links TRBV9 to TRBJ2-2, with 9 bases fitting TRBD1. The length of the CDR3 is 16 residues. Germline values: CDR1 SGDLS, CDR2 YYNGEE. V shed 0 bases, J shed 4 bases, and the junction held 4 bases outside the gene matches.

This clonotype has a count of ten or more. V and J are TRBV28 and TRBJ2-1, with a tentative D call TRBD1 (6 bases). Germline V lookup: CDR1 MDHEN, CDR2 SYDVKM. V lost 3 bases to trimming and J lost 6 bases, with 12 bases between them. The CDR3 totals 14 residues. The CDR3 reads CASSFVGASNEQFF. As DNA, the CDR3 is TGTGCCAGCAGTTTTGTGGGGGCCAGCAATGAGCAGTTCTTC.

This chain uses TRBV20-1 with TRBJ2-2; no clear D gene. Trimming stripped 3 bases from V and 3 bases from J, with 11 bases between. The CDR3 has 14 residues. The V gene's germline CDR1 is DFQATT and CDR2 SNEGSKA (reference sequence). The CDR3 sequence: CSASSLLYTGELFF. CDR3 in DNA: TGCAGTGCTAGCTCGTTGCTGTACACCGGGGAGCTGTTTTTT.

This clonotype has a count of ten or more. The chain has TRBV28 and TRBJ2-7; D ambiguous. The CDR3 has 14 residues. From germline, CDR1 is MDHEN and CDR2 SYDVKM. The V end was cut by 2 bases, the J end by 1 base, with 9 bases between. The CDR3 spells CASSLMSLSYEQYF. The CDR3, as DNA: TGTGCCAGCAGTTTAATGTCTCTTTCCTACGAGCAGTACTTC.

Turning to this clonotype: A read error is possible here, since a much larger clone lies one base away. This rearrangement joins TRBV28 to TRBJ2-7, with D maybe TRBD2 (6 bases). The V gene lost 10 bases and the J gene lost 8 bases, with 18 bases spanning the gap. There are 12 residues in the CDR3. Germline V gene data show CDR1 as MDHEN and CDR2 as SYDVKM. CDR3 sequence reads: CAIQFGGRQQYF. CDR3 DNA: TGTGCCATCCAGTTTGGGGGGAGGCAGCAGTACTTC.

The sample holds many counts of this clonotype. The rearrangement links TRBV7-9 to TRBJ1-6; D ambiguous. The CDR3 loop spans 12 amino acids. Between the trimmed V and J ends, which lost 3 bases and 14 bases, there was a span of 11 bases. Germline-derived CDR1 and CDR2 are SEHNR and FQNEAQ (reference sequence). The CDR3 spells CASSFSAATLHF. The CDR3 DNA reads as TGTGCCAGCAGCTTCTCCGCGGCCACCCTCCACTTT.

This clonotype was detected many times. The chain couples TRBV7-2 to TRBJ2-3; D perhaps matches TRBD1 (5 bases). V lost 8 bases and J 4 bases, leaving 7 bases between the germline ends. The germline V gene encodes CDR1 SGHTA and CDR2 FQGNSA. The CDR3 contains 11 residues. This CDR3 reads CASGAADTQYF. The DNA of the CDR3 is TGTGCCAGCGGGGCGGCAGATACGCAGTATTTT.

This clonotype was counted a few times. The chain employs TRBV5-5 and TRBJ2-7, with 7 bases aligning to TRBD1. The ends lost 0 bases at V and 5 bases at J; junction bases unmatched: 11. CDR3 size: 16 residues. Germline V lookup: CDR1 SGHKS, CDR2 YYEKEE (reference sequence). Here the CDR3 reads CASSLAPGTEHHEQYF. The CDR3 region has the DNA TGTGCCAGCAGCTTGGCTCCCGGGACAGAACACCACGAGCAGTACTTC.

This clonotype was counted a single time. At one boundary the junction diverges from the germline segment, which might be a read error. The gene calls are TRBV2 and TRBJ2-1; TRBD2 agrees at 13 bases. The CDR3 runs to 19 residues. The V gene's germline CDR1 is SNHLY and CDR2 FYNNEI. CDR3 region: CACSSPTGTSGIGGNEQFF. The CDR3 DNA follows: TGTGCCTGCAGCTCCCCAACCGGGACTAGCGGGATAGGGGGCAATGAGCAGTTCTTC.

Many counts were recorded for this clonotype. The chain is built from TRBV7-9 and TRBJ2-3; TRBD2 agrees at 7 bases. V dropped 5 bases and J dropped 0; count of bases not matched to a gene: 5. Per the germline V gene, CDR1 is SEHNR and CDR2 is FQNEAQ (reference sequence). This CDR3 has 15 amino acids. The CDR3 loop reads CASSRAGTSTDTQYF. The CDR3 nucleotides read TGTGCCAGCAGCCGAGCGGGGACTAGCACAGATACGCAGTATTTT. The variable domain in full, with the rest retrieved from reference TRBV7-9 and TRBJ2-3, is DTGVSQNPRHKITKRGQNVTFRCDPISEHNRLYWYRQTLGQGPEFLTYFQNEAQLEKSRLLSDRFSAERPKGSFSTLEIQRTEQGDSAMYLCASSRAGTSTDTQYFGPGTRLTVL.